These T cell receptor beta chains were read from a single sample in a study of blood T cell repertoires in COVID-19. Sequencing was performed with immunoSEQ multiplex PCR; in TCRdb, only in-frame clones are kept and a portion is missing. The data contain more than 60,000 clones, over 75% of them singletons. The sequencing sample was made of peripheral blood. These receptors originate from a human donor in a cohort sampled during active COVID-19. Both conserved end residues are trimmed from each CDR3. D genes are given only for firm matches. Clone size is stated in some rows and not others, as once, few, many or a class when expanded.

v_call	cdr3_length	j_call	clone_size	d_call	cdr3_aa
TRBV6-5	13	TRBJ1-1	-	-	ASSYRGGARTEAF
TRBV2	13	TRBJ1-2	-	-	ASRGGAVDLYGYT
TRBV11-2	15	TRBJ1-3	-	TRBD1	ASSSTHQGAAGNTIY
TRBV3-1/TRBV3-2	11	TRBJ2-5	-	TRBD2	ASTASGQETQY
TRBV10-3	13	TRBJ1-4	-	TRBD1	AISGTGVTNEKLF
TRBV11-2	13	TRBJ2-1	-	TRBD1	ASSLDRGQWSEQF
TRBV10-1	10	TRBJ2-2	few	-	ASSDQTGELF
TRBV19	11	TRBJ1-5	-	-	ASSSRGNQPQH
TRBV5-4	11	TRBJ2-2	-	-	ASSFGDTGELF
TRBV6-1	13	TRBJ2-7	-	TRBD1	ASSEETGGSYEQY
TRBV4-3	13	TRBJ1-1	-	TRBD1	ASSPGTGVNTEAF
TRBV4-2	13	TRBJ1-3	-	-	ASSPGLPSGNTIY
TRBV12-3/TRBV12-4	11	TRBJ2-7	-	-	ASTFRGLGEQY
TRBV3-1/TRBV3-2	16	TRBJ2-5	-	-	ASSQVGVPQTPEETQY
TRBV11-2	10	TRBJ1-1	-	-	ASSSRGGAAF
TRBV2	13	TRBJ1-1	once	TRBD1	ASKTGDTWNTEAF
TRBV29-1	11	TRBJ1-1	-	-	SVGQDRNTEAF
TRBV12-3/TRBV12-4	11	TRBJ2-5	-	-	ASSFSGSETQY
TRBV27	12	TRBJ1-6	-	TRBD1	ASRLGQYNSPLH
TRBV7-2	13	TRBJ2-3	-	TRBD2	ASSSLAGVGDTQY
TRBV4-3	12	TRBJ2-7	many	TRBD2	ASSPMGLAGEQY
TRBV6-6	12	TRBJ2-7	-	-	ASSPRTGTYEQY
TRBV4-1	13	TRBJ1-1	once	-	ASSQTLIGGTEAF
TRBV3-1/TRBV3-2	13	TRBJ2-3	-	-	ASSLSGTFTDTQY
TRBV11-3	13	TRBJ2-1	-	TRBD2	ASSLLAGVYNEQF
TRBV5-5	13	TRBJ1-1	-	TRBD1	ASSLAGGAGTEAF
TRBV14	14	TRBJ2-5	-	TRBD2	ASSQGLAGGQETQY
TRBV7-2	12	TRBJ1-4	-	TRBD1	ASTYGTGVEKLF
TRBV2	11	TRBJ1-6	-	-	ASFGQNNSPLH
TRBV4-3	14	TRBJ2-1	-	TRBD2	ASSQGLAGSYNEQF
TRBV30	11	TRBJ1-5	-	-	AWSKGGNQPQH
TRBV2	13	TRBJ1-3	-	-	ASSGTANSGNTIY
TRBV7-9	14	TRBJ2-1	-	TRBD2	ASSLPRLAGGLRKF
TRBV7-9	14	TRBJ1-2	-	TRBD1	ASSPPPGQGVKGYT
TRBV20-1	13	TRBJ2-7	-	-	SASTSPARANEQY
TRBV15	16	TRBJ2-3	once	TRBD2	ATSRDVALAGGTDTQY
TRBV18	11	TRBJ1-2	-	-	ASSPERGYGYT
TRBV2	10	TRBJ2-7	-	-	ASSVQGYEQY
TRBV11-2	11	TRBJ1-4	-	-	ASSPSFRVELF
TRBV29-1	9	TRBJ2-5	-	TRBD2	SVGGGGTQY
TRBV5-6	12	TRBJ1-5	few	-	ASSLAVPGGPQH
TRBV9	12	TRBJ1-4	-	-	ASTGGLSNEKLF
TRBV27	12	TRBJ2-2	-	-	ASRDRPNTGELF
TRBV7-2	14	TRBJ2-3	-	TRBD2	ASSSIVAGGRNTQY
TRBV29-1	12	TRBJ2-5	-	-	SVEPSRSKETQY
TRBV6-2/TRBV6-3	15	TRBJ1-4	-	-	ASSYSTTTFTNEKLF
TRBV9	16	TRBJ2-3	-	TRBD2	ASSVAGLAGSSTDTQY
TRBV7-2	9	TRBJ2-7	-	-	ASSSTYEQY
TRBV7-8	16	TRBJ2-7	-	TRBD1	ASKGSLPYRGSGYEQY